This T cell receptor (beta chain) came from a study of Tregs in tolerant kidney transplant recipients. CDR1 is MGHRA and CDR2 is YSYEKL in the germline V gene. V shed 4 bases, J shed 3 bases, and the junction held 9 bases outside the gene matches. The CDR3 has 17 residues. Unstimulated regulatory T cells (CD4+CD25+CD127-), CD4+CD25- non-regulatory cells, CD4 and CD8 cells were FACS-sorted from thawed PBMCs. TCRdb's table, derived via immunoSEQ multiplex PCR, lists solely in-frame clones and lacks some. Counted here are over 85,000 clones, 80% to 95% occurring once; the ten biggest clones make up 0.46%. The study's findings and limits: Biological reproducibility was not directly addressed in this study. Antigen-driven expansion was suggested because donor-specific Tregs expanded more than all Tregs in tolerant patients. Expanding Tregs on activated donor B cells appeared to best identify donor-specific TCRbeta clones.

A note on this clone: What it recognizes is unknown.

This clonotype was obtained from a human donor who received a combined kidney and bone marrow transplant. The chain recombines TRBV4-1 with TRBJ2-1, with 10 bases lining up with TRBD1. The sequences come from CD4+ T cells from blood, collected before the transplant. The CDR3 region is CASSLYPGQGSYNEQFF. DNA of the CDR3: TGCGCCAGCAGCCTCTACCCGGGACAGGGGAGCTACAATGAGCAGTTCTTC.